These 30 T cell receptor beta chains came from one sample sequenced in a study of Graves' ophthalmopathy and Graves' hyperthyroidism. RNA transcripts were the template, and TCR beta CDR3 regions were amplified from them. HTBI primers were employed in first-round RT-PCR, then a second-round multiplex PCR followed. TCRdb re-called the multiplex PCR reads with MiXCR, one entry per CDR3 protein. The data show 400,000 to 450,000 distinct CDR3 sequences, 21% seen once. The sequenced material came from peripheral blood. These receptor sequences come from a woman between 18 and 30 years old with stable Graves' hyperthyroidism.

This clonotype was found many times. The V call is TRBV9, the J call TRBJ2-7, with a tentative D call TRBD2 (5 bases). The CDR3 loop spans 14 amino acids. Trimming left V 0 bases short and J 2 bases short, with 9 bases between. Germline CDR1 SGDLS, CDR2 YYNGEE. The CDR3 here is CASSVDGRTYEQYF. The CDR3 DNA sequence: TGTGCCAGCAGCGTAGATGGGAGAACCTACGAGCAGTACTTC.

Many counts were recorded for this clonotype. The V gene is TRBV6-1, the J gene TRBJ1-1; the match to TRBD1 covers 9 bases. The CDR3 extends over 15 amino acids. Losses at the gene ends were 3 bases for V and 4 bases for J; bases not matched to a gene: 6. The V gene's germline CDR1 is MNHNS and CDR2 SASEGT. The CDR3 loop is CASSETGGSGTEAFF. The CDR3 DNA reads TGTGCCAGCAGTGAGACAGGGGGAAGTGGCACTGAAGCTTTCTTT.

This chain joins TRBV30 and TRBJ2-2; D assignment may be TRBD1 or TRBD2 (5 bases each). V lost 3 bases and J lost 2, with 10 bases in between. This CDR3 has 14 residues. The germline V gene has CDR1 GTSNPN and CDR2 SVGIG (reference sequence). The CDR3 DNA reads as TGTGCCTGGAGGGGGGTGGCAAACACCGGGGAGCTGTTTTTT. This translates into CAWRGVANTGELFF. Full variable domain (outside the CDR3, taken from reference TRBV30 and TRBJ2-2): SQTIHQWPATLVQPVGSPLSLECTVEGTSNPNLYWYRQAAGRGLQLLFYSVGIGQISSEVPQNLSASRPQDRQFILSSKKLLLSDSGFYLCAWRGVANTGELFFGEGSRLTVL.

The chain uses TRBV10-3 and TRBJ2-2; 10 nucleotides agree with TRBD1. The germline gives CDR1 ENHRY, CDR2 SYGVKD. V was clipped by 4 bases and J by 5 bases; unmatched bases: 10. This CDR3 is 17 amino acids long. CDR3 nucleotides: TGTGCCATCAGTGCACAGGAACGACAGGGGGCGACCGGGGAGCTGTTTTTT. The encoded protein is CAISAQERQGATGELFF.

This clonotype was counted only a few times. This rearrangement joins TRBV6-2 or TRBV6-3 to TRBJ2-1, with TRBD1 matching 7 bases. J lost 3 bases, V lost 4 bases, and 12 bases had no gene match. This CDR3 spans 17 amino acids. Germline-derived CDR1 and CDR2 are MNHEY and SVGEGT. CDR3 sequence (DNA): TGTGCCAGCAGTTCCTTCCTGACAGGGTTAAGCTACAATGAGCAGTTCTTC. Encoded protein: CASSSFLTGLSYNEQFF.

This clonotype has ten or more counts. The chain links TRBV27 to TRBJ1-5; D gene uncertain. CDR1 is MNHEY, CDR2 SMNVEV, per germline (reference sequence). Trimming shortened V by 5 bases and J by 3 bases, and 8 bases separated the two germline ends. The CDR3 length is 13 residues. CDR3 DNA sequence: TGTGCCAGCAGTCCCGTCGACAATCAGCCCCAGCATTTT. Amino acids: CASSPVDNQPQHF.

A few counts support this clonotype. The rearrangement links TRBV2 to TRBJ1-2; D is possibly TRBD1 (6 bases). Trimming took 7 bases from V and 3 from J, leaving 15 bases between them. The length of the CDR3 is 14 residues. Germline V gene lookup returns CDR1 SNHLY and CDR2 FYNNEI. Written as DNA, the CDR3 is TGTGCCAGCACCGGGGGGCAGGGACACTATGGCTACACCTTC. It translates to CASTGGQGHYGYTF.

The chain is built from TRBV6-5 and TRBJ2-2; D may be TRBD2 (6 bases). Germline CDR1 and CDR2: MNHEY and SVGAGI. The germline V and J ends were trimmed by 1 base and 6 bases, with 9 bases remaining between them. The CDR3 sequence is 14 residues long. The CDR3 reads CASSYFGGAGELFF. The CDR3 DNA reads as TGTGCCAGCAGTTACTTCGGGGGAGCCGGGGAGCTGTTTTTT.

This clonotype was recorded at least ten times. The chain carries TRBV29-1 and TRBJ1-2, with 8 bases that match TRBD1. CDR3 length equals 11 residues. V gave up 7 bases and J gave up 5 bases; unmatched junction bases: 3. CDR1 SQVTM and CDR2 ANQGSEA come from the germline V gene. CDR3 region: CSGGTGYGYTF. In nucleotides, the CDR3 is TGCAGCGGTGGGACAGGTTATGGCTACACCTTC.

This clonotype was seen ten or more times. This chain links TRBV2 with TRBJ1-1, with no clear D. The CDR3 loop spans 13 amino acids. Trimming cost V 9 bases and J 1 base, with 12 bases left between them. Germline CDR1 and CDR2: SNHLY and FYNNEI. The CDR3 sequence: CASWPGTNTEAFF. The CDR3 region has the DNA TGTGCCAGTTGGCCGGGTACGAACACTGAAGCTTTCTTT.

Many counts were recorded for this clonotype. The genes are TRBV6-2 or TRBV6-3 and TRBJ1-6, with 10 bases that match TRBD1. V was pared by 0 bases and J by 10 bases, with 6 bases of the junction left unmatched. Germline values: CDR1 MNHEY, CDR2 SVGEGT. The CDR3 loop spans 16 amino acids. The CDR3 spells CASSYSSDRGGSPLHF. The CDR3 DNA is TGTGCCAGCAGTTACTCGTCGGACAGGGGGGGATCACCCCTCCACTTT.

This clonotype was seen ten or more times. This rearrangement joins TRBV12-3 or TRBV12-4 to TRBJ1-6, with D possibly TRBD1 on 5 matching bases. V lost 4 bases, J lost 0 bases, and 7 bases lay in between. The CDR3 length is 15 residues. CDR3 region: CASSSGSSYNSPLHF. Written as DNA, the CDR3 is TGTGCCAGCAGTTCAGGGAGCTCCTATAATTCACCCCTCCACTTT.

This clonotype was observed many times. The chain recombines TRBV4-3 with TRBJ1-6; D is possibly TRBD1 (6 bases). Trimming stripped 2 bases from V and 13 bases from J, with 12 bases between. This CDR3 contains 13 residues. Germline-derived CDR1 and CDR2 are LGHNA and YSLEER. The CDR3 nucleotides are TGCGCCAGCAGCCAAAGGGGGGCGAGTCCCCTCCACTTT. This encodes CASSQRGASPLHF.

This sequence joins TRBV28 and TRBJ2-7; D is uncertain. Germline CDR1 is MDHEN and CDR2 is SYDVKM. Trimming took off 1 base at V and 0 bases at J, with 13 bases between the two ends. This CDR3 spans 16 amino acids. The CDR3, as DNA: TGTGCCAGCAGTTTATTCTTCACGGAGAGCTCCTACGAGCAGTACTTC. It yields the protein CASSLFFTESSYEQYF. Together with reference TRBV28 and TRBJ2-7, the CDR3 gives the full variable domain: DVKVTQSSRYLVKRTGEKVFLECVQDMDHENMFWYRQDPGLGLRLIYFSYDVKMKEKGDIPEGYSVSREKKERFSLILESASTNQTSMYLCASSLFFTESSYEQYFGPGTRLTVT.

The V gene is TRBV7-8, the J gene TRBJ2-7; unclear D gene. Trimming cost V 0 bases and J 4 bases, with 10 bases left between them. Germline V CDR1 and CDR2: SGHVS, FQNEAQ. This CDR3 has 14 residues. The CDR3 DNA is TGTGCCAGCAGCTTAGCCGAGGTTCCTTACGAGCAGTACTTC. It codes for CASSLAEVPYEQYF.

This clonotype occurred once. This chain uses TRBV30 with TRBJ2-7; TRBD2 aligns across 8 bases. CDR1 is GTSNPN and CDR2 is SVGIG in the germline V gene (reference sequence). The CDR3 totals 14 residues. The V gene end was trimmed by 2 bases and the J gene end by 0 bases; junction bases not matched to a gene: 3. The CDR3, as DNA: TGTGCCTGGAGTTTGAGCGGGAGCTCCTACGAGCAGTACTTC. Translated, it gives CAWSLSGSSYEQYF.

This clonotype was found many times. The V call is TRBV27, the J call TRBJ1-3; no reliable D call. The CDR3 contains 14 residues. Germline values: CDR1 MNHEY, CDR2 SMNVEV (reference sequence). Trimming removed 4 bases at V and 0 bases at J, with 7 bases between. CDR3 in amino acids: CASSSATSGNTIYF. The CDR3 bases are TGTGCCAGCAGTTCAGCTACCTCTGGAAACACCATATATTTT.

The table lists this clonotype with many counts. CDR3 in DNA: TGCAGCGTCAAGGGACAGCCAAGCTCCTACGAGCAGTACTTC. It is translated as CSVKGQPSSYEQYF. V gene TRBV29-1 combines with J gene TRBJ2-7; TRBD1 matches 7 bases. Germline loops: CDR1 SQVTM, CDR2 ANQGSEA. The trim removed 6 bases at V and 0 bases at J, leaving 8 bases unmatched. The CDR3 is 14 residues long.

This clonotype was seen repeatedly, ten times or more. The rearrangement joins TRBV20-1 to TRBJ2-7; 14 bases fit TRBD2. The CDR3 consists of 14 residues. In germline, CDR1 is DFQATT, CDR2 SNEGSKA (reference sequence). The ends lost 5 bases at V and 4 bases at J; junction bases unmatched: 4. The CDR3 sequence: CSAGGLAGDYEQYF. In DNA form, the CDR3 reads TGCAGTGCTGGGGGACTAGCGGGAGATTACGAGCAGTACTTC.

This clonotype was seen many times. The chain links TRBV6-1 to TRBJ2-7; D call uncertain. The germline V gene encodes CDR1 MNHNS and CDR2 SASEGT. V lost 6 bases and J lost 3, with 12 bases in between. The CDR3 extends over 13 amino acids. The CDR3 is CASSRKRFYEQYF. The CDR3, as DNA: TGTGCCAGCAGCCGTAAAAGGTTCTACGAGCAGTACTTC.

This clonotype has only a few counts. Here the CDR3 DNA reads TGTGCCAGCAGTTTCCCCGATGCGGGAGGACCCTACGAGCAGTACTTC. Encoded protein: CASSFPDAGGPYEQYF. This sequence joins TRBV12-3 or TRBV12-4 and TRBJ2-7; 8 nucleotides agree with TRBD2. The CDR3 spans 16 residues. Losses at the gene ends were 3 bases for V and 2 bases for J; bases not matched to a gene: 9.

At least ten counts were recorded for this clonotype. CDR3 loop: CASSAVGTNTIYF. Written as DNA, the CDR3 is TGTGCCAGCTCAGCAGTCGGGACGAACACCATATATTTT. The chain combines TRBV18 with TRBJ1-3; TRBD1 is a possible D gene (5 bases). Per the germline V gene, CDR1 is KGHSH and CDR2 is LQKENI. This CDR3 comprises 13 residues. The V end lost 5 bases, the J end lost 7 bases, and 12 bases lay between the germline ends.

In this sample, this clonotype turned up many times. CDR3 protein: CASSTRLAVNTGELFF. CDR3 coding DNA: TGTGCCAGCAGTACCCGACTAGCGGTAAACACCGGGGAGCTGTTTTTT. The chain has TRBV6-5 and TRBJ2-2; 9 bases line up with TRBD2. The CDR3 is 16 residues long. In germline, CDR1 is MNHEY, CDR2 SVGAGI. After removal of 5 bases from V and 2 bases from J, the junction contained 6 bases not matched to a gene.

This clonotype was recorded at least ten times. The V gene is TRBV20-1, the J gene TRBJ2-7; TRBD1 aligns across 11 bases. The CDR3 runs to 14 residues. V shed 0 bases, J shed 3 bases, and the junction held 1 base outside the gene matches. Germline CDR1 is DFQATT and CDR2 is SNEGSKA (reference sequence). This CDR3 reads CSAREGTGGYEQYF. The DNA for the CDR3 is TGCAGTGCTAGAGAGGGGACAGGGGGCTACGAGCAGTACTTC.

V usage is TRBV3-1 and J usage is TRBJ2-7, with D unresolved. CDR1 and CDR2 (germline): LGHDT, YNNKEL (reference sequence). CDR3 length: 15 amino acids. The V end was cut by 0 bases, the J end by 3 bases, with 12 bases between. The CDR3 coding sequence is TGTGCCAGCAGCCAAGATCCCTCCACCAGCTACGAGCAGTACTTC. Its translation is CASSQDPSTSYEQYF.

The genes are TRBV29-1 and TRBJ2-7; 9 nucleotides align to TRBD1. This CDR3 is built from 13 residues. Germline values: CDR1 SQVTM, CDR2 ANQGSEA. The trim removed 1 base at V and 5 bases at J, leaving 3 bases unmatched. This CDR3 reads CSVEGTGDHEQYF. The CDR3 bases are TGCAGCGTTGAAGGGACAGGGGACCACGAGCAGTACTTC.

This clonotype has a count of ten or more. Here the CDR3 DNA reads TGTGCCAGCAGTATGAAAGAGACCCAGTACTTC. It is translated as CASSMKETQYF. The chain uses TRBV6-1 and TRBJ2-5; no clear D. Germline V gene data show CDR1 as MNHNS and CDR2 as SASEGT. Trimming shortened V by 5 bases and J by 3 bases, and 4 bases separated the two germline ends. The CDR3 sequence is 11 residues long.

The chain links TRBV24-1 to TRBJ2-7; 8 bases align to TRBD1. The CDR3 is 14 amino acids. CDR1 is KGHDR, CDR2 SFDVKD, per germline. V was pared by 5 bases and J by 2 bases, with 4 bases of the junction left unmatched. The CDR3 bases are TGTGCCACCAGTGCAACGACAGGGGCCTACGAGCAGTACTTC. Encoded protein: CATSATTGAYEQYF.

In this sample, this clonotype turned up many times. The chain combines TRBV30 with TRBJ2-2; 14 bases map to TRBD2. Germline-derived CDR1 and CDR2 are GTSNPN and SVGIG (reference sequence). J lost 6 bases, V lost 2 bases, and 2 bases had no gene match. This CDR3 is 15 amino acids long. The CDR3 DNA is TGTGCCTGGAGTCGACTAGCGGGAGGGTCCGGGGAGCTGTTTTTT. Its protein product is CAWSRLAGGSGELFF.

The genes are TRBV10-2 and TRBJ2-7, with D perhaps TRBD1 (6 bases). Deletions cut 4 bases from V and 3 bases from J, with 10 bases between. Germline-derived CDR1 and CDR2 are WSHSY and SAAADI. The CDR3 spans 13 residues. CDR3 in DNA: TGCGCCAGCAGTGGGGCAGGGGACTACGAGCAGTACTTC. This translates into CASSGAGDYEQYF.